The sequence of this TCR beta chain was determined in a study of cytomegalovirus exposure and HLA in healthy donors. As for the study in general: Earlier work reported 100 million or so unique TCR beta sequences from about 190 million T cells. Study-wide findings and caveats: A previous analysis found most TCR beta V segments productive roughly 87% or roughly 30% of the time. Reportedly, cytomegalovirus status was diagnosed with high sensitivity and specificity.

The CDR3 covers 14 residues. Trimming stripped 3 bases from V and 0 bases from J, with 7 bases between. CDR1 is SGHRS and CDR2 is YFSETQ in the germline V gene. The PCR was carried out with 60 Vbeta primers and 13 Jbeta primers. Method: immunoSEQ multiplex PCR; TCRdb's copy keeps in-frame clones and lacks some. The sample has approximately 190,000 clones, and its top ten clones hold approximately 6.5%. Notes on this clone: Antigen unknown.

The V and J genes are TRBV5-1 and TRBJ1-3, with a weak D call TRBD1 (5 bases). Sequenced sample: PBMCs. The clonotype originates from a man aged 30-40 years in good health and CMV-seronegative. The DNA for the CDR3 is TGCGCCAGCAGCTCCGGGGGCTCTGGAAACACCATATATTTT. This encodes CASSSGGSGNTIYF.